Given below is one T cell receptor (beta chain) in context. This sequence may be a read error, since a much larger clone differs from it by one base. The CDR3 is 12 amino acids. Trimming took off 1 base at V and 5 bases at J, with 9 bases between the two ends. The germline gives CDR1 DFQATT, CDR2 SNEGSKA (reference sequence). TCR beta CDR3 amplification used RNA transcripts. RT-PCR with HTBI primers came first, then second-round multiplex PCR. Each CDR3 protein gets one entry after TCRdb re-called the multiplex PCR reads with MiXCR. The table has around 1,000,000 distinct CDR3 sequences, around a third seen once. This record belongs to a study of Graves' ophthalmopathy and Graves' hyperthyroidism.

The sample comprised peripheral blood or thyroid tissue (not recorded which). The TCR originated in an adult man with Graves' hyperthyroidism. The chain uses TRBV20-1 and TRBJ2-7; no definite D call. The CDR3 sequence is CSARGSNHEQYF. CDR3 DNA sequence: TGCAGTGCTAGAGGATCTAACCACGAGCAGTACTTC.